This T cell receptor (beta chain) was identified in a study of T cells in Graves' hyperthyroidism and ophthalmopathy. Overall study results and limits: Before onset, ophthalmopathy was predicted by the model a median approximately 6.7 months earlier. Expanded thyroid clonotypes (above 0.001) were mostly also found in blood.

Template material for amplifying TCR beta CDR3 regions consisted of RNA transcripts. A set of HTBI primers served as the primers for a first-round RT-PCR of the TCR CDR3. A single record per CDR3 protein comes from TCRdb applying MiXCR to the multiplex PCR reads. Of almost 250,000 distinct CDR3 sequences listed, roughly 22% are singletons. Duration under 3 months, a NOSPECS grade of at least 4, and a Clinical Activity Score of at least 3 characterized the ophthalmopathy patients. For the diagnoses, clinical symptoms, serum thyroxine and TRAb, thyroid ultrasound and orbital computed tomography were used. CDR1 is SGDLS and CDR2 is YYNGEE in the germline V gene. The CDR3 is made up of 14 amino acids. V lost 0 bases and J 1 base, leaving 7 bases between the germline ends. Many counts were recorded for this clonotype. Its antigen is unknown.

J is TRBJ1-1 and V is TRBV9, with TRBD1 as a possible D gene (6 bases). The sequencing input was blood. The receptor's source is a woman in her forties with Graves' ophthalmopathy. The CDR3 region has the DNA TGTGCCAGCAGCGTAGAGGGACAGAACACTGAAGCTTTCTTT. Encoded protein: CASSVEGQNTEAFF.